The clone carrying this TCR beta chain was observed a few times. The antigen is undetermined. Other DNA sequences of this sample code for an identical CDR3. These data are taken from a study of graft-versus-host responses after intestinal transplantation. Study-wide context: Transplantation in recipients was multivisceral, liver-intestinal, or isolated intestinal. Study results and caveats: Allograft clonal ratios (graft-versus-host to host-versus-graft) were high in patients who had graft-donor T cell macrochimerism. In recipient marrow, GvH clones were found, and some appeared first in ileum or blood.

With 2 bases removed from V and 5 bases from J, the gap between germline ends came to 13 bases. Germline-derived CDR1 and CDR2 are SGHNT and YYREEE (reference sequence). CDR3 length: 14 residues. Data came from immunoSEQ multiplex PCR; TCRdb stores just in-frame clones and leaves some out. The table lists approximately 94,000 clones, over 75% of them singletons. This specimen consisted of unstimulated CD4+ T cells sorted from spleen or lymph node cells, obtained before transplant. The gene calls are TRBV5-4 and TRBJ1-2, with a possible D match to TRBD1 (5 bases). This receptor was obtained from a human donor who was the organ donor for an intestinal transplant. The CDR3 DNA is TGTGCCAGCAGCTTAGATCAGGGAGGGTATGGCTACACCTTC. Amino acids: CASSLDQGGYGYTF.